These 15 T cell receptor beta chains originate from one sample sequenced in a study of human T cells and chemical hapten exposure. TCRdb re-analysed the RACE reads in MiXCR, keeping a single row per CDR3 protein. This table holds tens of thousands of distinct CDR3 sequences, roughly a tenth found once. Time point indicated: patch test 1, 2 weeks after DPC sensitization. Regarding treatment: therapeutic diphenylcyclopropenone sensitization with weekly scalp DPC. The specimen was whole blood, collected in connection with sensitization to the hapten diphenylcyclopropenone (DPC). These receptors were obtained from a man between 40 and 49 years old with alopecia areata. Some clones in this sample may be carry-over from other donors' samples.

The table lists this clonotype with a few counts. The DNA for the CDR3 is TGCAGGGAGGACAGAAACACTGAAGCTTTCTTT. Translated, it gives CREDRNTEAFF. The V call is TRBV20-1, the J call TRBJ1-1, with D maybe TRBD1 (6 bases). CDR1 and CDR2 from the germline V gene are DFQATT and SNEGSKA (reference sequence). The CDR3 loop spans 11 amino acids.

J is TRBJ2-7 and V is TRBV5-5; D uncertain. This CDR3 is built from 14 residues. CDR1 SGHKS and CDR2 YYEKEE come from the germline V gene (reference sequence). Trimming took off 2 bases at V and 7 bases at J, with 16 bases between the two ends. The DNA of the CDR3 is TGTGCCAGCAGCTTAAACGCCCTAGTCGGAGAGCAGTACGTC. Residues: CASSLNALVGEQYV.

The chain joins TRBV7-2 to TRBJ2-3; 7 bases map to TRBD1. The CDR3 covers 15 residues. The germline V gene encodes CDR1 SGHTA and CDR2 FQGNSA. V lost 4 bases and J lost 3; bases outside the gene matches: 7. The CDR3 protein is CASSSRGLRTDTQYF. The CDR3 DNA reads TGTGCCAGCAGCTCCAGGGGGTTGAGGACAGATACGCAGTATTTT.

This clonotype occurred a few times. The J gene is TRBJ2-7, the V gene TRBV29-1; 8 nucleotides match TRBD1. The CDR3 consists of 12 residues. Germline V CDR1 and CDR2: SQVTM, ANQGSEA. V was clipped by 5 bases and J by 6 bases; unmatched bases: 6. Written as DNA, the CDR3 is TGCAGCGTTACCGGGACAGGTAGCGAGCAGTACGTC. Its protein product is CSVTGTGSEQYV.

The chain carries TRBV6-1 and TRBJ2-3; D might be TRBD2 (6 bases). The CDR3 has 18 amino acids. CDR1 and CDR2 (germline): MNHNS, SASEGT. Trimming cost V 0 bases and J 0 bases, with 16 bases left between them. The CDR3 sequence: CASSEAPTGGSSTDTQYF. The CDR3, as DNA: TGTGCCAGCAGTGAAGCCCCGACTGGGGGGTCAAGCACAGATACGCAGTATTTT.

This clonotype was seen more than once but under ten times. J is TRBJ2-3 and V is TRBV30; D not certain. Trimming took off 0 bases at V and 2 bases at J, with 9 bases between the two ends. This CDR3 comprises 14 residues. The V gene's germline CDR1 is GTSNPN and CDR2 SVGIG (reference sequence). The CDR3 loop is CAWSVGQLTDTQYF. CDR3 DNA sequence: TGTGCCTGGAGTGTCGGGCAGCTCACAGATACGCAGTATTTT.

A remark on this clonotype: No DNA is shown, since the ends of the CDR3 on it are uncertain; the CDR3 is the one TCRdb lists. The V call is TRBV28, the J call TRBJ2-7. The CDR3 spans 12 amino acids, including both terminal residues. Germline CDR1 reads MDHEN; CDR2 reads SYDVKM. CDR3 in amino acids: CASSSSSYEQYF.

This clonotype was detected a few times. The V call is TRBV18, the J call TRBJ2-1; no reliable D call. Germline assignment: CDR1 KGHSH and CDR2 LQKENI. The germline V and J ends were trimmed by 3 bases and 2 bases, with 11 bases remaining between them. CDR3 length: 15 amino acids. This CDR3 reads CASSPPGPTYNEQFF. The CDR3, as DNA: TGTGCCAGCTCACCCCCAGGCCCTACCTACAATGAGCAGTTCTTC.

This clonotype was seen a handful of times. The V call is TRBV6-5, the J call TRBJ2-7, with 9 bases aligning to TRBD1. V was clipped by 6 bases and J by 7 bases; unmatched bases: 4. This CDR3 comprises 12 residues. Germline CDR1 is MNHEY and CDR2 is SVGAGI. The CDR3 here is CASRQGAREQYF. The CDR3 DNA sequence: TGTGCCAGCAGACAGGGGGCGCGAGAGCAGTACTTC.

The chain couples TRBV6-5 to TRBJ2-7; TRBD1 is a possible D gene (6 bases). Germline assignment: CDR1 MNHEY and CDR2 SVGAGI. Trimming took off 6 bases at V and 5 bases at J, with 14 bases between the two ends. There are 13 residues in the CDR3. The CDR3 is CASRTGAQDEQYF. CDR3 in DNA: TGTGCCAGCAGGACAGGAGCACAGGACGAGCAGTACTTC.

The rearrangement uses TRBV6-2 or TRBV6-3 and TRBJ2-3; D perhaps matches TRBD1 (7 bases). Per the germline V gene, CDR1 is MNHEY and CDR2 is SVGEGT. Trimming pared 2 bases from V and 4 bases from J, leaving 19 bases between. This CDR3 comprises 17 residues. The CDR3 reads CASSYPRWRGRPDTQYF. CDR3 nucleotides: TGTGCCAGCAGTTACCCCAGGTGGAGGGGGCGTCCAGATACGCAGTATTTT.

This rearrangement joins TRBV28 to TRBJ2-5; 8 bases match TRBD1. V was clipped by 11 bases and J by 5 bases; unmatched bases: 13. CDR1 MDHEN and CDR2 SYDVKM come from the germline V gene. The CDR3 length is 14 residues. The chain's CDR3 is CASTRTGQGETQYF. The CDR3 DNA follows: TGTGCCTCGACCCGGACAGGGCAGGGGGAGACCCAGTACTTC.

This clonotype was recorded a few times. The CDR3 reads CASSSGTGRFGGANVLTF. In DNA form, the CDR3 reads TGTGCCAGCAGCTCCGGGACAGGGCGTTTTGGTGGGGCCAACGTCCTGACTTTC. The rearrangement links TRBV27 to TRBJ2-6, with 9 bases aligning to TRBD1. Germline lookup yields CDR1 MNHEY and CDR2 SMNVEV (reference sequence). Losses at the gene ends were 6 bases for V and 3 bases for J; bases not matched to a gene: 12. This CDR3 region has 18 residues.

This clonotype was detected only a few times. This chain joins TRBV15 and TRBJ2-1, with D perhaps given as TRBD1 or TRBD2 (5 bases each). V was clipped by 8 bases and J by 0 bases, with 11 bases between them. The germline V gene has CDR1 LNHNV and CDR2 YYDKDF (reference sequence). This CDR3 is built from 14 residues. The CDR3 DNA sequence: TGTGCCACCCGGGACCAAGGCTCCTACAATGAGCAGTTCTTC. Amino acid sequence: CATRDQGSYNEQFF. Based on the CDR3 plus reference TRBV15 and TRBJ2-1, the full variable domain is DAMVIQNPRYQVTQFGKPVTLSCSQTLNHNVMYWYQQKSSQAPKLLFHYYDKDFNNEADTPDNFQSRRPNTSFCFLDIRSPGLGDTAMYLCATRDQGSYNEQFFGPGTRLTVL.

The sample holds many counts of this clonotype. The chain uses TRBV30 and TRBJ1-3; D gene ambiguous. The length of the CDR3 is 12 residues. Trimming shortened V by 4 bases and J by 0 bases, and 4 bases separated the two germline ends. Germline V gene data show CDR1 as GTSNPN and CDR2 as SVGIG (reference sequence). The CDR3 DNA is TGTGCCTGGATGGACTCTGGAAACACCATATATTTT. It translates to CAWMDSGNTIYF.